Listed below are T cell receptor beta chains from one sample, sequenced in a study of HIV-infected patients and healthy controls. In TCRdb, the 5' RACE reads were re-called with MiXCR into one record per CDR3 protein. The data show roughly 7,800 distinct CDR3 sequences, about 9.3% seen once. This material consisted of blood, taken during antiretroviral therapy. The receptors stem from an adult with HIV infection. Both conserved end residues are trimmed from each CDR3.

V: TRBV2; CDR3: ASGRLAVNNEQF
V: TRBV4-1; CDR3: ASSQDPIYGLAGEQAKNIQY
V: TRBV12-3/TRBV12-4; CDR3: ASNAQESSYNEQF
V: TRBV19; CDR3: ASSIDAVRPTEAF
V: TRBV20-1; CDR3: SARDLRARGTQY
V: TRBV2; CDR3: ASSAENPGYT
V: TRBV3-1; CDR3: ASSQERRTGELF
V: TRBV6-5; CDR3: ASSSPGGTKETQY
V: TRBV14; CDR3: ASSQEVRNSPLH
V: TRBV6-2/TRBV6-3; CDR3: ASSLPGVSNQPQH
V: TRBV11-1; CDR3: ASSSGLAGYEQY
V: TRBV5-1; CDR3: ASSTSGANVLT
V: TRBV12-3/TRBV12-4; CDR3: ASALAHSSGYT
V: TRBV10-3; CDR3: AISVGGQESYNEQF
V: TRBV6-5; CDR3: ASSPLRDRGPYGYT
V: TRBV24-1; CDR3: ATSLRENEKLF
V: TRBV18; CDR3: ASSPMWEFMNTEAF
V: TRBV18; CDR3: ASSGAGDTGELF
V: TRBV6-1; CDR3: ASSLQGARGYT
V: TRBV19; CDR3: ASSILGSYGYT
V: TRBV5-6; CDR3: ASSFADQPQH
V: TRBV5-4; CDR3: ASRTGWGTEAF
V: TRBV12-3/TRBV12-4; CDR3: ASSLDLAGLAKNIQY
V: TRBV7-2; CDR3: ASSLRLTEAF
V: TRBV10-3; CDR3: AISAGGQDGLGEKLF
V: TRBV3-1; CDR3: ASPNNSPLH
V: TRBV29-1; CDR3: SVRTGANTGELF
V: TRBV20-1; CDR3: SARPGRGGRQPQH
V: TRBV5-1; CDR3: ASSLVRSKAGEQY
V: TRBV9; CDR3: ASSVGQGSGNTIY
V: TRBV10-3; CDR3: AISVLENTEAF
V: TRBV11-2; CDR3: ASSSSGLYNEQF
V: TRBV29-1; CDR3: SVYGSFMNTEAF
V: TRBV18; CDR3: ASSLLRTDTQY
V: TRBV19; CDR3: ASSPRSGPNEKLF
V: TRBV30; CDR3: AWRRTNEQF
V: TRBV10-3; CDR3: AISDGTAGELF
V: TRBV12-3/TRBV12-4; CDR3: ASNGTRQETQY
V: TRBV5-1; CDR3: ASSFVGTEAF
V: TRBV6-5; CDR3: ASSYLRTPVNTQY
V: TRBV24-1; CDR3: ATSPAMNTEAF
V: TRBV20-1; CDR3: SAREGTSNQPQH
V: TRBV5-1; CDR3: ASSWTGLGTEAF
V: TRBV20-1; CDR3: SAFELQIEQF
V: TRBV6-1; CDR3: ATQSWAGREQY
V: TRBV29-1; CDR3: SVEETNGQPQH
V: TRBV13; CDR3: ASSFVSGSTYEQY
V: TRBV7-9; CDR3: ASSPTGLNTEAF
V: TRBV6-1; CDR3: ASSPSRGGGNQPQH
V: TRBV5-1; CDR3: ASSLRFGSGGLTEAF
V: TRBV7-9; CDR3: ASTPTVDEQY
V: TRBV15; CDR3: ATRSGTSGGKGEQF
V: TRBV18; CDR3: ASSPPVRSNTEAF
V: TRBV19; CDR3: ASSQSGRHTGELF
V: TRBV7-2; CDR3: ASSPREYGSQGYT